The present entry profiles one T cell receptor beta chain with its context. The data stem from a study of identical twins. From the 5' RACE reads, TCRdb called clonotypes with MiXCR, one entry per CDR3 protein. The data show hundreds of thousands of distinct CDR3 sequences, around 24% seen once. The V gene lost 1 base and the J gene lost 2 bases, with 10 bases spanning the gap. Germline V gene lookup returns CDR1 SGHRS and CDR2 YFSETQ. This CDR3 comprises 14 residues. This same sample was also taken into another study, of T cells expressing NK-cell markers. From that paper: Source material for TCR beta repertoires consisted of sorted CD3+CD56+NKG2C+, CD3+CD56+NKG2C- and CD3+CD56-NKG2C+ T cells. HCMV seropositivity marked seven of the eight sequenced donors; one was seronegative. About six donors carried dominant NKG2C+ clonotypes that made up roughly 1.0-7.0% of their CD8+ T cells.

The sequence came from a woman younger than 35 in good health. The sample taken for sequencing was CD4+ T cells sorted from blood. The chain joins TRBV5-1 to TRBJ2-7; D gene uncertain. The CDR3, as DNA: TGCGCCAGCAGCTTGTATGGGTTCCCCTACGAGCAGTACTTC. The encoded protein is CASSLYGFPYEQYF.